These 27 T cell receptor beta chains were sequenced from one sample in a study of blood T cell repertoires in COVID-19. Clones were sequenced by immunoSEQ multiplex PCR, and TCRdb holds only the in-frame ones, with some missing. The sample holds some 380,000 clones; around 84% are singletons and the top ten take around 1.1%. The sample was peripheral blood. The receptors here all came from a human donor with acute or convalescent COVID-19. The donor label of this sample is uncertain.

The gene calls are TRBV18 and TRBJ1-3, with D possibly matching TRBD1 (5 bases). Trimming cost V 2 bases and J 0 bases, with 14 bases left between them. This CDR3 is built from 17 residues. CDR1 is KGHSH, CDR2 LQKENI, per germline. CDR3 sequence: CASSPRRGDLSGNTIYF. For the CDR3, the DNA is TGTGCCAGCTCACCAAGGCGGGGGGACCTCTCTGGAAACACCATATATTTT.

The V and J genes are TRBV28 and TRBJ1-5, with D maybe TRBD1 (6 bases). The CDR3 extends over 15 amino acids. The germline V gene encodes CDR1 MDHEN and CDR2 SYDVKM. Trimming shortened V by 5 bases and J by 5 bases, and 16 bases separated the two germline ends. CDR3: CASSTDQGPHQPQHF. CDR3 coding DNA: TGTGCCAGCAGTACCGATCAGGGGCCCCATCAGCCCCAGCATTTT.

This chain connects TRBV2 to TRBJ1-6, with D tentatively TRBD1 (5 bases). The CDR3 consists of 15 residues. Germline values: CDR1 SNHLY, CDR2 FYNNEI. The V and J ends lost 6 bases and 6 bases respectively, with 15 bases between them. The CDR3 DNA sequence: TGTGCCAGCAGCCGACAGCAAACAGCTAATTCACCCCTCCACTTT. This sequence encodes CASSRQQTANSPLHF. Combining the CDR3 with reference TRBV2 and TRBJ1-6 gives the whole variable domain EPEVTQTPSHQVTQMGQEVILRCVPISNHLYFYWYRQILGQKVEFLVSFYNNEISEKSEIFDDQFSVERPDGSNFTLKIRSTKLEDSAMYFCASSRQQTANSPLHFGNGTRLTVT.

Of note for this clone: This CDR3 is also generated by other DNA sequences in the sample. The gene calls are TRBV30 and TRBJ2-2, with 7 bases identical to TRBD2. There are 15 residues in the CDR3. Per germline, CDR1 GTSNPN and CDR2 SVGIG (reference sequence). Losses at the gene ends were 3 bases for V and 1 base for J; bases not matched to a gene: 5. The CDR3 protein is CAWRGLAVNTGELFF. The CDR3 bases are TGTGCCTGGAGGGGTCTAGCGGTGAACACCGGGGAGCTGTTTTTT.

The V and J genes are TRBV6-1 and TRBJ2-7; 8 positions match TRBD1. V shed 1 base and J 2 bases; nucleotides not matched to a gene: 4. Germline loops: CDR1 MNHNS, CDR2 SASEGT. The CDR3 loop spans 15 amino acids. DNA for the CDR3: TGTGCCAGCAGTGAAGGACAGGGGCTGACCTACGAGCAGTACTTC. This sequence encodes CASSEGQGLTYEQYF.

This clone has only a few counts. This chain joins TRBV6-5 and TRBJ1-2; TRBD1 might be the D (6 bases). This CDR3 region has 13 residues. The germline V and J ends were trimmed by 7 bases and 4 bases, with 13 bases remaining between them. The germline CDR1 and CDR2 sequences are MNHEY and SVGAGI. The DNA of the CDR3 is TGTGCCAGCACGAGAGACAGGCTCTATGGCTACACCTTC. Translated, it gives CASTRDRLYGYTF.

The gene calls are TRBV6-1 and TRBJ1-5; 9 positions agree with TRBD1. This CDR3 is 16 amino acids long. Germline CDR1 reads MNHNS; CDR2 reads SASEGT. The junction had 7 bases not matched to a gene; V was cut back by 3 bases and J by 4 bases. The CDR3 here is CASSDLGTGTNQPQHF. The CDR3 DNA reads TGTGCCAGCAGTGATCTAGGGACAGGGACGAATCAGCCCCAGCATTTT.

The CDR3 loop is CASSQRQGALAEAFF. As DNA, the CDR3 is TGTGCCAGCAGCCAACGGCAGGGGGCTCTTGCTGAAGCTTTCTTT. This chain connects TRBV14 to TRBJ1-1; 8 positions agree with TRBD1. This CDR3 is 15 amino acids long. CDR1 and CDR2 (germline): SGHDN, FVKESK. The V gene end was trimmed by 2 bases and the J gene end by 6 bases; junction bases not matched to a gene: 8. The variable domain in full, with the rest retrieved from reference TRBV14 and TRBJ1-1, is EAGVTQFPSHSVIEKGQTVTLRCDPISGHDNLYWYRRVMGKEIKFLLHFVKESKQDESGMPNNRFLAERTGGTYSTLKVQPAELEDSGVYFCASSQRQGALAEAFFGQGTRLTVV.

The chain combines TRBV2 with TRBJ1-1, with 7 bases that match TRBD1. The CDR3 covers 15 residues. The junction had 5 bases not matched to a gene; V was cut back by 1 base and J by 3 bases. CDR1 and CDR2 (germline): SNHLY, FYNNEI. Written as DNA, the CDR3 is TGTGCCAGCAGTGAAGAGGGGGCGACGTACACTGAAGCTTTCTTT. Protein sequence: CASSEEGATYTEAFF.

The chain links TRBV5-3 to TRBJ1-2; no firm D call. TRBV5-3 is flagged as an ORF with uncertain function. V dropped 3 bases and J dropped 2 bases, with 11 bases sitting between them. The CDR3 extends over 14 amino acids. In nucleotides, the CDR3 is TGTGCCAGAAGCTGCCGGGAGTTGAACTATGGCTACACCTTC. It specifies CARSCRELNYGYTF.

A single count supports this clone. CDR3 residues: CASSLDGTLSGGYTF. The CDR3 DNA reads TGTGCCAGCAGTTTAGATGGAACTCTCTCGGGTGGCTACACCTTC. V and J are TRBV28 and TRBJ1-2; D remains unclear. Germline V gene lookup returns CDR1 MDHEN and CDR2 SYDVKM. CDR3 length equals 15 residues. The V end lost 2 bases, the J end lost 7 bases, and 17 bases lay between the germline ends.

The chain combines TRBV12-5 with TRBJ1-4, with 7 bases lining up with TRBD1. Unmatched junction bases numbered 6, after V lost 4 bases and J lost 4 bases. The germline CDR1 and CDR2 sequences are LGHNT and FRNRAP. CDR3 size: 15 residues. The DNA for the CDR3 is TGTGCTAGTGGTTCACCGGGACAGAGTAATGAAAAACTGTTTTTT. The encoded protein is CASGSPGQSNEKLFF.

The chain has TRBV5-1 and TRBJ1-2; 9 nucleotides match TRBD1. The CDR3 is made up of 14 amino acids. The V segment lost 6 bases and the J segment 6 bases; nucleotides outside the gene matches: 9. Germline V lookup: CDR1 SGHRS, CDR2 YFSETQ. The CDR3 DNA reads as TGCGCCAGCACGGGGGGGACAGGGACCCATGGCTACACCTTC. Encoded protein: CASTGGTGTHGYTF.

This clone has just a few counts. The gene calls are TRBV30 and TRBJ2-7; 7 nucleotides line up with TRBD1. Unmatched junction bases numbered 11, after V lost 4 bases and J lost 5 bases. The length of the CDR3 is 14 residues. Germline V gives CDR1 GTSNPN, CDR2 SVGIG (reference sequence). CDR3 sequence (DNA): TGTGCCTGGACCCCCAACAGGGGTTATCACGAGCAGTACTTC. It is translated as CAWTPNRGYHEQYF.

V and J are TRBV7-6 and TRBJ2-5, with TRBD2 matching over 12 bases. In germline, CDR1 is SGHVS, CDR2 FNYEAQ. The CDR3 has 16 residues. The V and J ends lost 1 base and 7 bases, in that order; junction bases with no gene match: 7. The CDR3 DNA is TGTGCCAGCAGCTTAGAGGGGACACTAGCGGGGGGGACCCAGTACTTC. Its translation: CASSLEGTLAGGTQYF.

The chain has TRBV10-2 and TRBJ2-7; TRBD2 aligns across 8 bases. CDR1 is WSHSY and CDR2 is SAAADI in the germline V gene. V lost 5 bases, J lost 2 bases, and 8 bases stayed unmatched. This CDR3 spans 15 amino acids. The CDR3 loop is CASSSAGGPPYEQYF. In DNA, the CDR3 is TGCGCCAGCAGTAGCGCGGGGGGCCCTCCCTACGAGCAGTACTTC.

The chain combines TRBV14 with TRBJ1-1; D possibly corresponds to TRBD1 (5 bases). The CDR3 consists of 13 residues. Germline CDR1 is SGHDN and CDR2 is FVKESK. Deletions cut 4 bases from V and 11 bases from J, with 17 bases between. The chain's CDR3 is CASSRPPGRVAFF. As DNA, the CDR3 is TGTGCCAGCAGCCGCCCCCCGGGCAGGGTGGCTTTCTTT.

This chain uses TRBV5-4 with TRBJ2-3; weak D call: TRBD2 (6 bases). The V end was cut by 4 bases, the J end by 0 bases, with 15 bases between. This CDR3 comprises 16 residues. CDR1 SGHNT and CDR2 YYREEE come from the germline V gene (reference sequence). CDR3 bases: TGTGCCAGCAGCGCCGGACTAATTACTAGCACAGATACGCAGTATTTT. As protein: CASSAGLITSTDTQYF.

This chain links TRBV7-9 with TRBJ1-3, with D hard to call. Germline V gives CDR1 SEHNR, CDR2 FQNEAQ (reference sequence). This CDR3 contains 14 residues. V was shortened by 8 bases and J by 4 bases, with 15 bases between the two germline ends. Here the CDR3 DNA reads TGTGCCAGCGAGGGCGGTGCAGCGGGAAACACCATATATTTT. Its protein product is CASEGGAAGNTIYF.

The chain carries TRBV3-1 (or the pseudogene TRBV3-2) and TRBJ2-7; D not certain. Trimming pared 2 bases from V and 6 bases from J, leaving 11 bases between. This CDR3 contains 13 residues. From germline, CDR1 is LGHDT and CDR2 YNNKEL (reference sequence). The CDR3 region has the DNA TGTGCCAGCAGCCAAAGGCAGCTAGGCGAGCAGTACTTC. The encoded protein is CASSQRQLGEQYF.

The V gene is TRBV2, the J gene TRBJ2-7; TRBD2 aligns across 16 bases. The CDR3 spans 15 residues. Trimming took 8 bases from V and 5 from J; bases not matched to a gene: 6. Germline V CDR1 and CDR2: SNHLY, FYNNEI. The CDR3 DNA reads TGTGCCAGCGGGACTAGCGGGGGGGCAGCAGACGAGCAGTACTTC. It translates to CASGTSGGAADEQYF.

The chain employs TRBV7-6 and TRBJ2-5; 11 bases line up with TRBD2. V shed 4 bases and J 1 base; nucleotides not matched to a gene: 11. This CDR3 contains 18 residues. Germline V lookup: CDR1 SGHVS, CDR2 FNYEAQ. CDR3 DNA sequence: TGTGCCAGCAGCTGGACAACTACTAGCGGGGGTTCCCAAGAGACCCAGTACTTC. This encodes CASSWTTTSGGSQETQYF.

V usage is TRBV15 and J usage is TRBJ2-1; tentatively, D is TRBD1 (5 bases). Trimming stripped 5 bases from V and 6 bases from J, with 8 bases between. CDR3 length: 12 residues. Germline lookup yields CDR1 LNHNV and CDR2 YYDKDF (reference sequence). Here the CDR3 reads CATSGHRNEQFF. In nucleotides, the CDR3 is TGTGCCACCAGCGGACACCGCAATGAGCAGTTCTTC.

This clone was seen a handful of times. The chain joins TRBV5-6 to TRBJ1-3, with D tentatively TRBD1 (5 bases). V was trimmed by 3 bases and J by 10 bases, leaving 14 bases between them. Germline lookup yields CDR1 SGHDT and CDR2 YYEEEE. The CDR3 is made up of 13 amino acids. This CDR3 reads CASSSSTETTIYF. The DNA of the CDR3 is TGTGCCAGCAGCTCCTCGACAGAAACAACCATATATTTT.

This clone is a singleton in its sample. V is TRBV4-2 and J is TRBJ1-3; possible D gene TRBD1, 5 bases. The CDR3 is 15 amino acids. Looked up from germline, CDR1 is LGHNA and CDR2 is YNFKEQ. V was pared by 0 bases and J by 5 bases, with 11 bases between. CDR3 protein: CASSQDTGDRNTIYF. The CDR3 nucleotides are TGTGCCAGCAGCCAAGATACGGGGGACCGAAACACCATATATTTT.

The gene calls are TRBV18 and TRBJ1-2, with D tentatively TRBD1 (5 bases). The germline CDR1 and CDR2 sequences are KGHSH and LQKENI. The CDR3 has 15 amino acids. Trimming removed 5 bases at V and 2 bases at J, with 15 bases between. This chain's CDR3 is CASSTVQVANYGYTF. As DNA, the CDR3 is TGTGCCAGCTCAACTGTACAGGTCGCGAACTATGGCTACACCTTC.

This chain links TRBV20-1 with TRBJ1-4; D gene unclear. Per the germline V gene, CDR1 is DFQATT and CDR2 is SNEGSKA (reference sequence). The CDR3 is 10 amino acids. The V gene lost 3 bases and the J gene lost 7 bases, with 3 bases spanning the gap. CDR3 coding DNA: TGCAGTGCTAGCCGTGAAAAACTGTTTTTT. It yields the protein CSASREKLFF.